Here is one T cell receptor (beta chain) with its context. Its antigen remains unidentified. Base quality data are lacking; no much larger clone is found one base away. Inclusive of the bounding cysteine and phenylalanine, the CDR3 is 16 residues long. Just CDR3 DNA is preserved here, 48 bases in frame from base 1. Clipping removes 6 bases from V and 5 bases from J, with 14 as the unmatched junction base count. Looking up the germline V gene yields CDR1 SGHAT and CDR2 FQNNGV. This sample is part of a study of cytomegalovirus exposure and HLA in healthy donors (dated by TCRdb to 2016 to 2017). For the study in its entirety: An earlier analysis of roughly 610 of the donors reported 250 to 350 Gb of sequence data and around 100 million unique TCR beta sequences obtained from roughly 180 million T cells. Rather than drawing on any new phenotypic data, the later analysis identified candidate immune exposures from TCR beta sequences and the way those sequences occurred across donors. Typing coverage varied by locus: 629-630 donors for A, B, C, DRB1 and DQB1; approximately 520 for DQA1; about 570 for DPA1; approximately 450 for DPB1. To study patterns of TCR occurrence, a later analysis re-analyzed previously published TCR beta repertoires from hundreds of donors and added high-resolution HLA genotyping. The study used immunosequencing to profile the T cell repertoires of 666 subjects and linked those repertoires to cytomegalovirus serostatus. The study was designed to test whether signatures of past pathogen exposure could be identified by cataloging public T cell receptors. A separate validation cohort of over 95 different subjects was used in addition to the roughly 670-subject first cohort. In an earlier analysis of a few hundred of the donors, high-throughput TCR beta sequencing was used to judge whether each TCR beta V gene segment behaved as functional or pseudogenic. To predict cytomegalovirus infection status, the study brought together high-throughput TCR immunosequencing, statistical association of individual TCRs with disease status, and machine learning. An early release that covered about 640 HLA-typed donors contained approximately 300 gigabases of sequencing data and about 93 million unique TCR sequences. Among 300 to 500 genotyped donors of the cohort, an average of around 250,000 unique TCR beta nucleotide sequences was sequenced per donor, of which roughly 17% were non-productive. Donor age, sex, ethnicity and CMV serostatus were compiled together with the repertoire data. The genetic ancestry cluster associated with self-reported Caucasian donors included 70% to 85% of the approximately 410 genotyped donors. Roughly 5 DR-DQ haplotypes were treated as single units for association and clustering because of strong linkage in the cohort. All discovery cohort repertoires had been generated on a single sequencing platform. Genome-wide SNP genotypes for about 65% of the 666 donors were used in a later genetic analysis, which treated that subset as a discovery cohort. HLA typing covered class I and class II loci at four-digit resolution. Study-level results and caveats: Roughly 15 rarely observed V segments, including chromosome 9 orphons, were excluded from the earlier analysis of 550 to 700 of the donors because counts were too low. An earlier analysis of approximately 540 of the donors showed that most TCR beta V segments appeared in productive rearrangements either about 87% or about 30% of the time, which broadly matched IMGT annotations. Sequencing depth was assumed to be roughly uniform across donors in the presence/absence analyses, though that assumption may not hold. Immune exposure information for the cohort was limited to CMV serostatus. The 87-base-pair reads could not distinguish some IMGT-functional V segments, including TRBV6-2 and TRBV6-3, so those segments were excluded. A cluster of highly shared sequence variants was judged likely to represent a technical artifact of the sequencing pipeline. This cohort had only TCR beta chains sequenced, and the lack of alpha or paired-chain data limited which features could be detected. In a later genetic analysis, a missense DCLRE1C variant was associated with V-gene and J-gene trimming of TCR beta chains, and the association was replicated in an independent cohort. A later genetic analysis reported fewer N-insertions in productive TCRs among donors in an Asian-associated ancestry cluster than the roughly 650-donor mean. Linkage disequilibrium might explain the correlated functional status among segregating V segments, but an unknown experimental factor could not be ruled out. Strong co-occurrence of HLA alleles, especially DR and DQ, made assigning TCR associations to individual alleles difficult. In a later analysis, HLA-associated TCR beta chains were found to be more clonally expanded and to have lower generation probabilities than equally common non-associated chains. According to a later analysis, most CMV-associated TCR beta chains appeared to be HLA-restricted, and the HLA associations seemed to be driven largely by CMV exposure. In a later analysis, some 18,000 TCR beta sequences were associated with specific HLA alleles at a false discovery rate of 0.05. The classifier was reported to diagnose cytomegalovirus status with high specificity and sensitivity in both the original cohort and the validation cohort. A later analysis reported that several top co-occurrence clusters appeared linked to parvovirus B19, influenza, CMV and Epstein-Barr virus. A later analysis found that TCR association rates varied across HLA loci, with DRB1 alleles showing the most associated TCRs and HLA-C alleles the fewest. The study gave a list of over 150 TCR beta chains associated with cytomegalovirus. A further reported finding was that TCR beta sequences accurately predicted the HLA-A and HLA-B alleles for most subjects in the first cohort. Most TCR sequences were seen in very few donors, while some public TCRs were found in many individuals. A few of the identified cytomegalovirus-associated TCR beta chains were confirmed in vitro to be specific for cytomegalovirus antigens. According to the authors, the approach could potentially be generalized to other disease states and immunological phenotypes. Because some donors lacked HLA typing at each locus, the association tests relied only on the typed subset.

The cohort consisted of 650 to 850 healthy bone marrow donors. At the time of sampling, all cohort members were nominally healthy, though unrecorded immune exposures were likely present. The donor tested CMV seropositive and was one of the 289 seropositive cohort members. Each donor provided a peripheral blood sample, and peripheral blood mononuclear cells were used for TCR beta sequencing. Genomic DNA extraction from the blood cell samples was performed with the Qiagen DNeasy Blood Extraction Kit. Library preparation employed the immunoSEQ multiplex PCR assay. The multiplex PCR relied on a mix of 60 forward primers for TCR Vbeta segments and 13 reverse primers for TCR Jbeta segments. The CDR3 region of rearranged TCR beta genes was amplified from genomic DNA with a multiplex PCR assay. On the Illumina HiSeq System, the amplified TCR beta libraries were sequenced as 87-base-pair reads. From the authors' description of their analysis: A later analysis tallied some 79 million unique TCR beta chains across the 666 repertoires, and about 12 million of those chains were shared by two or more donors. To remove PCR and sequencing errors, raw reads were error-corrected and collapsed into unique sequences using a nearest-neighbor algorithm that merged closely related sequences. To assign V, D and J gene segments, CDR3 sequences were aligned to IMGT reference sequences. For a sequence to be retained, a match of at least six nucleotides to both a V gene segment and a J gene segment was required. A rearrangement was called productive if the CDR3 had no stop codons and remained in frame with V and J, and every other rearrangement was called non-productive. Following IMGT convention, CDR3 was defined as the stretch from the second conserved V-encoded cysteine to the conserved J-encoded phenylalanine. The earlier analysis of 500 to 600 of the donors excluded sequences that lacked an unambiguous match to a single V gene segment. In an earlier analysis of roughly 600 of the donors, a V segment was called functional when productive rearrangements were above 56.7%, and segregating when the standard deviation between donors exceeded 5%. To diagnose cytomegalovirus status from the catalog of TCR beta chain sequences, a statistical classification framework was built. In a later analysis, TCR nucleotide sequences were compared against IMGT/GENE-DB human TR gene sequences so that V and J genes could be assigned. Using the TCRdist pipeline, a later analysis assigned CDR3 sequences along with most-parsimonious VDJ recombination scenarios. In a later analysis, each TCR beta chain was defined by its CDR3 amino acid sequence together with its V-gene family, and reads lacking a unique V-gene family were excluded. To address suspected cross-contamination and a sequencing artifact, a later analysis removed several hundred highly shared, low-generation-probability nucleotide sequences. A later analysis calculated a clonal expansion index for each public chain from normalized within-repertoire ranks of inferred template counts. In a later analysis, generation probabilities were computed with a VDJ recombination model fitted to out-of-frame rearrangements, and the resulting probabilities were checked against IGoR. In a later analysis, hypergeometric tests were used to score TCR-TCR, TCR-HLA and TCR-CMV co-occurrence, with a repertoire-size bias correction applied to TCR pairs. False discovery rates were estimated in a later analysis by permuting HLA or CMV assignments 20 times. A later analysis grouped co-occurring TCRs with DBSCAN, adding TCRdist sequence similarity when clustering within HLA-allele-positive subsets. Repertoires with fewer than 30,000 or more than 120,000 public chains were left out of co-occurrence clustering, as were five repertoires with anomalous nucleotide sharing. Not all clones reach the TCRdb copy of this immuneACCESS table, which keeps in-frame sequences only. Checked studies attribute under half of the gap to unresolved V genes and leave the rest unexplained. The D gene and trimming were derived from the DNA, and the V and J assignments and clone size from that table. This sample has some 140,000 clones in its table, and around 79% of those were observed once. Roughly 8.8% of the sample is held by the ten biggest clonotypes.

The chain couples TRBV11-2 to TRBJ2-3, with 7 bases in between that match TRBD2. This TCR came from a woman aged 45 to 65 in good health and CMV-seropositive. The sample taken for sequencing was PBMCs. The nucleotides are TGTGCCAGCAGTCACCCTCGGAGAAGGGAGGGAGATACGCAGTATTTT. It encodes CASSHPRRREGDTQYF.